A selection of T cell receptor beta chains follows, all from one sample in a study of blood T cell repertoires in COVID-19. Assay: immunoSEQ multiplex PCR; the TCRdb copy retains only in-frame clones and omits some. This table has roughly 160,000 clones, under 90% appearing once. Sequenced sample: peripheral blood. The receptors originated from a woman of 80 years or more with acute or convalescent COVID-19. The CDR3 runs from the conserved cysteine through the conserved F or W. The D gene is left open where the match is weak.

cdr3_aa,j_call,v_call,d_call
CTSSQDDVCGEKLFF,TRBJ1-4,TRBV1,.
CASSEARAGGLRGSYNEQFF,TRBJ2-1,TRBV6-1,TRBD2
CASREGQSSYEQYF,TRBJ2-7,TRBV6-6,.
CASSIQASTDTQYF,TRBJ2-3,TRBV19,.
CASSPTGSSYEQYF,TRBJ2-7,TRBV9,.
CASSLPPSTSGGPDTQYF,TRBJ2-3,TRBV28,TRBD2
CASSSQGQMSTDTQYF,TRBJ2-3,TRBV11-2,.
CASTAGNQPQHF,TRBJ1-5,TRBV2,.
CASRGNSATNEKLFF,TRBJ1-4,TRBV28,.
CASSEFQGAGANVLTF,TRBJ2-6,TRBV2,.
CASSQGPLAGGHDTQYF,TRBJ2-3,TRBV4-3,TRBD2